The 10 T cell receptor beta chains given below trace back to one sample, sequenced in a study of blood T cell repertoires in COVID-19. Clones were read by immunoSEQ multiplex PCR, and TCRdb kept only the in-frame ones, dropping some. The sample has fewer than 350,000 clones; about 90% are singletons. Source material: peripheral blood. The source of these receptors is a woman aged 25 to 39 with COVID-19, enrolled during active disease.

The chain employs TRBV6-6 and TRBJ2-2, with a tentative D call TRBD2 (6 bases). V was trimmed by 10 bases and J by 7 bases, leaving 16 bases between them. The length of the CDR3 is 13 residues. CDR1 MNHNY and CDR2 SVGAGI come from the germline V gene (reference sequence). CDR3 region: CATSLGLLGELFF. The CDR3 DNA reads TGTGCCACGAGCCTGGGACTGCTCGGGGAGCTGTTTTTT.

The V and J genes are TRBV2 and TRBJ1-5; no definite D call. Germline V gives CDR1 SNHLY, CDR2 FYNNEI. The CDR3 is made up of 15 amino acids. V lost 0 bases and J 4 bases, leaving 10 bases between the germline ends. DNA for the CDR3: TGTGCCAGCAGTGAAGCTCTACCGGGGAATCAGCCCCAGCATTTT. This translates into CASSEALPGNQPQHF. The full variable domain, its missing parts supplied by reference TRBV2 and TRBJ1-5, is EPEVTQTPSHQVTQMGQEVILRCVPISNHLYFYWYRQILGQKVEFLVSFYNNEISEKSEIFDDQFSVERPDGSNFTLKIRSTKLEDSAMYFCASSEALPGNQPQHFGDGTRLSIL.

The V call is TRBV23-1, the J call TRBJ2-7, with 10 bases identical to TRBD1. TRBV23-1 is recorded as an ORF, its role being uncertain. Unmatched junction bases numbered 8, after V lost 8 bases and J lost 4 bases. The CDR3 runs 14 residues. The CDR3 spells CASWNRDRGYEQYF. Written as DNA, the CDR3 is TGCGCCAGCTGGAACCGGGACAGGGGATACGAGCAGTACTTC.

The genes are TRBV6-6 and TRBJ2-7; D might be TRBD1 (7 bases). Trimming cost V 10 bases and J 2 bases, with 18 bases left between them. The CDR3 length is 14 residues. Germline V CDR1 and CDR2: MNHNY, SVGAGI (reference sequence). This CDR3 reads CATQGGRATYEQYF. In nucleotides, the CDR3 is TGTGCCACCCAGGGGGGCAGGGCCACCTACGAGCAGTACTTC.

The chain is built from TRBV6-6 and TRBJ2-5; 7 nucleotides align to TRBD2. Germline values: CDR1 MNHNY, CDR2 SVGAGI (reference sequence). Unmatched junction bases numbered 6, after V lost 6 bases and J lost 5 bases. The CDR3 is 13 amino acids. The CDR3: CASSWGGPETQYF. Here the CDR3 DNA reads TGTGCCAGCAGCTGGGGGGGACCCGAGACCCAGTACTTC.

The chain joins TRBV6-5 to TRBJ2-3, with TRBD2 identical over 9 bases. The CDR3 loop spans 16 amino acids. Unmatched junction bases numbered 8, after V lost 3 bases and J lost 4 bases. Germline CDR1 is MNHEY and CDR2 is SVGAGI. CDR3 region: CASSYESGGISDTQYF. The CDR3 DNA reads TGTGCCAGCAGTTATGAAAGCGGGGGGATTTCAGATACGCAGTATTTT.

This clone was seen just once. The genes are TRBV4-1 and TRBJ1-2; 7 bases agree with TRBD1. The V gene's germline CDR1 is MGHRA and CDR2 YSYEKL. After removal of 3 bases from V and 4 bases from J, the junction contained 11 bases not matched to a gene. The CDR3 is 16 residues long. The CDR3 is CASSHKSQGLGYGYTF. The CDR3 DNA sequence: TGCGCCAGCAGCCATAAATCACAGGGGTTGGGCTATGGCTACACCTTC.

The rearrangement links TRBV4-1 to TRBJ1-2, with TRBD1 matching 8 bases. CDR3 size: 14 residues. V lost 4 bases, J lost 6 bases, and 7 bases stayed unmatched. Per germline, CDR1 MGHRA and CDR2 YSYEKL. The CDR3 sequence is CASSRTGLGHGYTF. The CDR3 DNA is TGCGCCAGCAGCCGGACAGGGCTTGGTCATGGCTACACCTTC.

With regard to this clone: A junction end diverges from the germline sequence, so it may reflect a read error. This chain joins TRBV2 and TRBJ2-7; TRBD2 agrees at 14 bases. Germline loops: CDR1 SNHLY, CDR2 FYNNEI. This CDR3 has 15 residues. CDR3 DNA sequence: TGTGCCAGCAGGGAAGGACTAGCGGGGGGCTACGAGCAGTACTTC. Amino acids: CASREGLAGGYEQYF.

This clone was observed once. This rearrangement joins TRBV4-1 to TRBJ1-3; tentative D call: TRBD1 (5 bases). Germline CDR1 is MGHRA and CDR2 is YSYEKL. The length of the CDR3 is 13 residues. V dropped 0 bases and J dropped 9 bases, with 9 bases sitting between them. CDR3 coding DNA: TGCGCCAGCAGCCAAGATGGAAGGGGCACCATATATTTT. Translating gives CASSQDGRGTIYF.